The 27 T cell receptor beta chains listed next were all sequenced from one sample in a study of cytomegalovirus exposure and HLA in healthy donors. It was with 60 Vbeta and 13 Jbeta primers that the PCR ran. TCRdb's copy holds only in-frame clones and misses some; the assay was immunoSEQ multiplex PCR. The sample lists around 250,000 clones, around 81% occurring once. What was sequenced was PBMCs. These receptors were collected from a woman in her sixties in good health and CMV-seropositive.

The J gene is TRBJ1-2, the V gene TRBV9; D gene unclear. V gave up 1 base and J gave up 7 bases, with 14 bases separating them. The CDR3 has 14 residues. Germline loops: CDR1 SGDLS, CDR2 YYNGEE. The DNA for the CDR3 is TGTGCCAGCAGCGTATCCCAGGAGGTGGGTGGCTACACCTTC. Its protein is CASSVSQEVGGYTF.

As concerns this clone: The junction departs from germline at one end; a sequencing error may be responsible. The gene calls are TRBV18 and TRBJ2-7; the D gene is possibly TRBD2 (6 bases). This CDR3 has 11 amino acids. CDR1 and CDR2 (germline): KGHSH, LQKENI. The CDR3 coding sequence is TGTGCCAGCTCACGGGGGACTCTGGCTCACTTC. This encodes CASSRGTLAHF.

With regard to this clone: A junction boundary mismatches the germline segment, possibly from a read error. The chain couples TRBV11-2 to TRBJ1-1; 10 bases are shared with TRBD1. There are 16 residues in the CDR3. Per the germline V gene, CDR1 is SGHAT and CDR2 is FQNNGV. The CDR3 region has the DNA TGTGCCAGCAGTCGAAATCTGGGACAGGGGAACGCTGAAGCTTTCTTT. Protein product: CASSRNLGQGNAEAFF.

V is TRBV28 and J is TRBJ2-3, with 9 bases identical to TRBD2. CDR1 and CDR2 from the germline V gene are MDHEN and SYDVKM. The CDR3 extends over 17 amino acids. V lost 7 bases to trimming and J lost 1 base; unmatched junction nucleotides: 12. This CDR3 is CASTPTRRLAGTDTQYF. Written as DNA, the CDR3 is TGTGCCAGCACCCCAACCCGGAGACTAGCGGGCACAGATACGCAGTATTTT.

The rearrangement joins TRBV6-1 to TRBJ1-2; no reliable D call. The germline V gene has CDR1 MNHNS and CDR2 SASEGT. CDR3 length: 13 residues. Trimming pared 8 bases from V and 3 bases from J, leaving 13 bases between. CDR3 bases: TGTGCCAGCGGTCGTTGGTTAGACTATGGCTACACCTTC. This codes for CASGRWLDYGYTF.

V and J are TRBV9 and TRBJ2-7; 12 bases agree with TRBD2. Germline lookup yields CDR1 SGDLS and CDR2 YYNGEE. J gave up 6 bases and V 5 bases, and 12 bases lay outside the gene matches. The CDR3 extends over 16 amino acids. In DNA form, the CDR3 reads TGTGCCAGCAGTCTAGCGGGAGGGCCCCTCCCTCGCGAGCAGTACTTC. Its translation is CASSLAGGPLPREQYF. Full variable domain (outside the CDR3, taken from reference TRBV9 and TRBJ2-7): DSGVTQTPKHLITATGQRVTLRCSPRSGDLSVYWYQQSLDQGLQFLIQYYNGEERAKGNILERFSAQQFPDLHSELNLSSLELGDSALYFCASSLAGGPLPREQYFGPGTRLTVT.

CDR3 DNA sequence: TGCGCCAGCAGTACCCTGGGACAGGGGGATCCCTACGAGCAGTACTTC. It codes for CASSTLGQGDPYEQYF. This chain uses TRBV23-1 with TRBJ2-7, with 11 bases that match TRBD1. TRBV23-1 is recorded as an ORF, its role being uncertain. V trimming: 5 bases; J trimming: 2 bases; junction bases outside the gene matches: 8. The CDR3 length is 16 residues.

V usage is TRBV10-1 and J usage is TRBJ2-3, with D possibly being TRBD1 (6 bases). This CDR3 spans 13 amino acids. Deletions cut 4 bases from V and 1 base from J, with 6 bases between. In germline, CDR1 is WNHNN, CDR2 SYGVQD (reference sequence). CDR3 sequence: CASSGQGTDTQYF. CDR3 nucleotide sequence: TGCGCCAGCAGTGGACAGGGCACAGATACGCAGTATTTT.

The rearrangement joins TRBV5-1 to TRBJ2-3; D gene unclear. The CDR3 loop spans 14 amino acids. V was pared by 5 bases and J by 6 bases, with 16 bases between. CDR1 is SGHRS and CDR2 is YFSETQ in the germline V gene. The CDR3 loop reads CASSIARGGDTQYF. CDR3 nucleotides: TGCGCCAGCAGTATAGCAAGAGGTGGGGATACGCAGTATTTT.

This chain uses TRBV25-1 with TRBJ2-1; D is perhaps TRBD2 (6 bases). Germline V gene sequence: CDR1 MGHDK, CDR2 SYGVNS. V shed 4 bases and J shed 0 bases, with 10 bases lying between them. CDR3 length equals 15 residues. The DNA for the CDR3 is TGTGCCAGCAGTGCAGCGGGTAGCTCCTACAATGAGCAGTTCTTC. Protein sequence: CASSAAGSSYNEQFF.

V gene TRBV6-1 combines with J gene TRBJ1-4; D gene unclear. CDR1 is MNHNS and CDR2 is SASEGT in the germline V gene. V lost 3 bases, J lost 4 bases, and 9 bases lay in between. The CDR3 is 14 residues long. CDR3 DNA sequence: TGTGCCAGCAGTGATAAGAGGAGTAATGAAAAACTGTTTTTT. Translating gives CASSDKRSNEKLFF.

V usage is TRBV6-1 and J usage is TRBJ1-3; D is unclear. Trimming removed 3 bases at V and 0 bases at J, with 6 bases between. This CDR3 contains 14 residues. The germline V gene has CDR1 MNHNS and CDR2 SASEGT. CDR3 amino acids: CASSEVHSGNTIYF. Here the CDR3 DNA reads TGTGCCAGCAGTGAGGTACACTCTGGAAACACCATATATTTT.

J is TRBJ1-2 and V is TRBV7-2, with a weak D call TRBD1 (6 bases). The CDR3 extends over 14 amino acids. V gave up 4 bases and J gave up 4 bases, with 13 bases separating them. Germline V gene sequence: CDR1 SGHTA, CDR2 FQGNSA. CDR3 coding DNA: TGTGCCAGCAGCTCATTCGACAGGATCTATGGCTACACCTTC. Amino acid sequence: CASSSFDRIYGYTF.

The V and J genes are TRBV4-1 and TRBJ2-2; 12 nucleotides line up with TRBD2. The junction had 2 bases not matched to a gene; V was cut back by 1 base and J by 5 bases. Per the germline V gene, CDR1 is MGHRA and CDR2 is YSYEKL. The length of the CDR3 is 16 residues. CDR3: CASSQVTSGRTGELFF. CDR3 DNA sequence: TGCGCCAGCAGCCAAGTCACTAGCGGGAGGACCGGGGAGCTGTTTTTT.

The chain couples TRBV4-1 to TRBJ1-2; D unclear. Germline V CDR1 and CDR2: MGHRA, YSYEKL. The CDR3 spans 12 residues. With 0 bases removed from V and 7 bases from J, the gap between germline ends came to 6 bases. CDR3 nucleotide sequence: TGCGCCAGCAGCCAAGATATGCGTGGCTACACCTTC. Amino acid sequence: CASSQDMRGYTF.

CDR3 nucleotide sequence: TGCGCCAGCAGTCGAGGACTAGCGGGAGCCTACAATGAGCAGTTCTTC. Translated: CASSRGLAGAYNEQFF. V and J are TRBV10-2 and TRBJ2-1, with 13 nucleotides matching TRBD2. This CDR3 contains 16 residues. Trimming took 5 bases from V and 2 from J; bases not matched to a gene: 3. From germline, CDR1 is WSHSY and CDR2 SAAADI.

This chain connects TRBV30 to TRBJ1-5; D gene ambiguous. CDR1 is GTSNPN and CDR2 is SVGIG in the germline V gene (reference sequence). Trimming cost V 3 bases and J 5 bases, with 11 bases left between them. The CDR3 length is 13 residues. The CDR3 sequence is CAWSQNRDQPQHF. The CDR3 nucleotides read TGTGCCTGGAGCCAAAACCGCGATCAGCCCCAGCATTTT.

The gene calls are TRBV5-1 and TRBJ1-2; a weak D match, TRBD1 (5 bases). Germline CDR1 and CDR2: SGHRS and YFSETQ. There are 15 residues in the CDR3. Trimming pared 1 base from V and 2 bases from J, leaving 12 bases between. The CDR3 is CASSLTMDKNYGYTF. CDR3 coding DNA: TGCGCCAGCAGCTTGACTATGGACAAAAACTATGGCTACACCTTC. Filled out from reference TRBV5-1 and TRBJ1-2, the complete variable domain reads KAGVTQTPRYLIKTRGQQVTLSCSPISGHRSVSWYQQTPGQGLQFLFEYFSETQRNKGNFPGRFSGRQFSNSRSEMNVSTLELGDSALYLCASSLTMDKNYGYTFGSGTRLTVV.

This clone was recorded once. V and J are TRBV28 and TRBJ2-3, with TRBD2 matching 7 bases. J was trimmed by 1 base and V by 2 bases; bases with no gene match: 3. From germline, CDR1 is MDHEN and CDR2 SYDVKM. This CDR3 region has 15 residues. The CDR3 nucleotides read TGTGCCAGCAGTTTAGGGACTATCCGCACAGATACGCAGTATTTT. Amino acid sequence: CASSLGTIRTDTQYF.

CDR3 sequence (DNA): TGCAGCGTTGGACAGGCCCTCTACGAGCAGTACTTC. It yields the protein CSVGQALYEQYF. The gene calls are TRBV29-1 and TRBJ2-7; possible D gene TRBD1, 6 bases. The CDR3 is 12 residues long. Trimming removed 4 bases from V and 3 bases from J, with 10 bases in between. Germline-derived CDR1 and CDR2 are SQVTM and ANQGSEA.

The chain uses TRBV11-2 and TRBJ2-2, with 11 bases that match TRBD2. Germline assignment: CDR1 SGHAT and CDR2 FQNNGV. Unmatched junction bases numbered 8, after V lost 4 bases and J lost 4 bases. The CDR3 is made up of 17 amino acids. The CDR3 loop reads CASSSRASGRTTGELFF. CDR3 in DNA: TGTGCCAGCAGCTCCCGCGCTAGCGGGAGGACCACCGGGGAGCTGTTTTTT.

To note about this clone: Sequence at one end of the junction differs from germline and may be a read error. The genes are TRBV10-1 and TRBJ2-5, with D perhaps matching TRBD2 (5 bases). The V gene's germline CDR1 is WNHNN and CDR2 SYGVQD (reference sequence). CDR3 length: 13 residues. CDR3 DNA: TGCGCCACCAGTCCGGGGTCTCAAGAGACCCAGTACTTC. Amino acid sequence: CATSPGSQETQYF.

The rearrangement joins TRBV19 to TRBJ2-5; possible D gene TRBD1, 6 bases. This CDR3 contains 14 residues. Trimming left V 8 bases short and J 1 base short, with 14 bases between. Germline loops: CDR1 LNHDA, CDR2 SQIVND (reference sequence). The DNA for the CDR3 is TGTGCCAGTGGCTACAGGGCGGGCCAAGAGACCCAGTACTTC. Translation: CASGYRAGQETQYF.

The chain carries TRBV29-1 and TRBJ1-1; maybe TRBD1 (5 bases). CDR3 size: 13 residues. The germline CDR1 and CDR2 sequences are SQVTM and ANQGSEA. V dropped 7 bases and J dropped 6 bases, with 18 bases sitting between them. CDR3 in DNA: TGCAGCGCCGGGACCCCAGGAGGGGCTGAAGCTTTCTTT. Residues: CSAGTPGGAEAFF.

CDR3 DNA: TGTGCCAGCAGCCAAGATGCAGGGAAAAAAGAAAAACTGTTTTTT. Protein sequence: CASSQDAGKKEKLFF. The chain carries TRBV4-2 and TRBJ1-4; D is perhaps TRBD1 (5 bases). V lost 0 bases to trimming and J lost 8 bases, with 13 bases between them. There are 15 residues in the CDR3. Germline CDR1 is LGHNA and CDR2 is YNFKEQ.

The chain has TRBV29-1 and TRBJ1-1; the match to TRBD1 covers 9 bases. CDR1 SQVTM and CDR2 ANQGSEA come from the germline V gene. The J segment lost 6 bases and the V segment lost 7 bases, leaving 9 bases of the junction unmatched. This CDR3 contains 13 residues. CDR3: CSADRDRASEAFF. The CDR3 nucleotides are TGCAGCGCCGACCGGGACAGGGCTTCTGAAGCTTTCTTT. Combining the CDR3 with reference TRBV29-1 and TRBJ1-1 gives the whole variable domain SAVISQKPSRDICQRGTSLTIQCQVDSQVTMMFWYRQQPGQSLTLIATANQGSEATYESGFVIDKFPISRPNLTFSTLTVSNMSPEDSSIYLCSADRDRASEAFFGQGTRLTVV.

This clone has only a few counts. The chain is built from TRBV6-6 and TRBJ1-2; no reliable D call. The CDR3 sequence is 12 residues long. With 6 bases removed from V and 2 bases from J, the gap between germline ends came to 7 bases. Per the germline V gene, CDR1 is MNHNY and CDR2 is SVGAGI (reference sequence). The CDR3 nucleotides read TGTGCCAGCAGCCAACAAAACTATGGCTACACCTTC. It codes for CASSQQNYGYTF.